Listed below are T cell receptor beta chains from one sample, sequenced in a study of Tregs in tolerant kidney transplant recipients. Only in-frame clones appear in the TCRdb table, and some are missing; sequencing was by immunoSEQ multiplex PCR. The table includes 60,000 to 75,000 clones, 80% to 90% detected once. The sample in question was Tregs from blood, obtained before the transplant. The receptor set was obtained from a human donor who received a combined kidney and bone marrow transplant. Each CDR3 is given with its conserved first and last residue. A D gene is named only where the DNA matches it firmly. Some rows have no size entry. The others give once, few or many, or a class for an expanded clone.

TRBV18	once	TRBJ2-7	NA	CASSPPTTSYEGQYF	TGTGCCAGCTCACCACCGACTACCTCCTACGAGGGGCAGTACTTC
TRBV9	once	TRBJ2-5	NA	CASSVNLGVETQYF	TGTGCCAGCAGCGTGAACCTGGGGGTTGAGACCCAGTACTTC
TRBV11-2	once	TRBJ2-2	TRBD1	CASRDRANTGELFF	TGTGCCAGCCGGGACAGGGCCAACACCGGGGAGCTGTTTTTT
TRBV19	NA	TRBJ2-2	TRBD2	CASSSPSGANTGELFF	TGTGCCAGTAGTAGCCCTAGCGGGGCGAACACCGGGGAGCTGTTTTTT
TRBV5-6	NA	TRBJ1-6	TRBD1	CASSQGQVYNSPLHF	TGTGCCAGCAGCCAGGGACAGGTCTATAATTCACCCCTCCACTTT
TRBV19	once	TRBJ2-3	NA	CASSIQGRTDTQYF	TGTGCCAGTAGTATTCAGGGCCGCACAGATACGCAGTATTTT
TRBV27	NA	TRBJ1-1	TRBD1	CASCHRGNTEAFF	TGTGCCAGCTGCCACAGGGGAAACACTGAAGCTTTCTTT
TRBV5-5	NA	TRBJ1-4	NA	CASSLLQKGEKLFF	TGTGCCAGCAGCTTGTTACAGAAGGGCGAAAAACTGTTTTTT
TRBV27	NA	TRBJ2-5	NA	CASAGGGETQYF	TGTGCCAGCGCTGGGGGAGGAGAGACCCAGTACTTC
TRBV10-3	NA	TRBJ1-3	NA	CAVSGGGAGNTIYF	TGTGCCGTCAGTGGGGGGGGTGCTGGAAACACCATATATTTT